This TCR beta chain stems from a study of Ad26.COV2.S vaccination and SARS-CoV-2 variants. To note about this clone: Its antigen is as yet unknown.

The treatment: around 19 received Ad26.COV2.S at low or high dose, single or two shots; several received placebo; per-sample allocation not given. Sampling occurred on day 63 after the first vaccine or placebo injection. Ad26 vector vaccine expressed Wuhan-strain SARS-CoV-2 spike. Only in-frame clones appear in the TCRdb table, and some are missing; sequencing was by immunoSEQ multiplex PCR. Found here are roughly 350,000 clones, 80% to 90% of them singletons; the top ten hold approximately 5%. Findings of the study overall: Reported findings describe substantial breadth in spike-specific CD8+ and CD4+ T cell responses following vaccination.

Germline CDR1 and CDR2: MNHEY and SVGEGT. The CDR3 extends over 17 amino acids. V shed 4 bases and J 6 bases; nucleotides not matched to a gene: 14. Sequenced material: peripheral blood, taken in a trial of Ad26.COV2.S vaccine versus placebo. The chain uses TRBV6-2 or TRBV6-3 and TRBJ1-5; 8 positions agree with TRBD1. The clonotype originates from a person between 18 and 65 years old who received the Ad26.COV2.S COVID-19 vaccine or a placebo. CDR3: CASSSPQDRGGGQPQHF. CDR3 nucleotide sequence: TGTGCCAGCAGTTCCCCTCAAGACAGGGGCGGGGGTCAGCCCCAGCATTTT.